The next 25 T cell receptor beta chains were all read from a single sample in a study of cytotoxic CD8 clonotypes in ibrutinib-treated CLL. Some clones are missing from TCRdb's copy, which holds only in-frame ones; the method was immunoSEQ multiplex PCR. The sample carries under 200,000 clones, approximately 80% recorded once. Material: PBMCs, obtained after 24 months of ibrutinib treatment. These receptors were taken from a human donor with chronic lymphocytic leukemia.

As for this clone: Different DNA sequences within this sample yield the same CDR3. The chain recombines TRBV5-1 with TRBJ1-2, with 10 nucleotides matching TRBD1. CDR3 length: 14 amino acids. Germline V CDR1 and CDR2: SGHRS, YFSETQ. Losses at the gene ends were 4 bases for V and 2 bases for J; bases not matched to a gene: 2. CDR3 bases: TGCGCCAGCAGCCCGGACAGGGGGAACTATGGCTACACCTTC. This sequence encodes CASSPDRGNYGYTF.

The CDR3 DNA sequence: TGTGCCAGAAGCCCTTCGGACGGGAGCTCTGGAAACACCATATATTTT. It codes for CARSPSDGSSGNTIYF. V usage is TRBV5-3 and J usage is TRBJ1-3; D unclear. TRBV5-3 is filed as an ORF, its function uncertain. V was clipped by 4 bases and J by 0 bases, with 14 bases between them. There are 16 residues in the CDR3.

The sample holds a few counts of this clone. The chain couples TRBV5-1 to TRBJ1-6; 7 bases fit TRBD1. Germline values: CDR1 SGHRS, CDR2 YFSETQ. The CDR3 spans 14 residues. Trimming cost V 1 base and J 5 bases; bases outside gene matches: 0. The CDR3 here is CASSLQGDNSPLHF. The CDR3 DNA reads TGCGCCAGCAGCTTGCAGGGGGATAATTCACCCCTCCACTTT.

This clone has just one count. This rearrangement joins TRBV5-1 to TRBJ1-6, with D uncertain. Germline V gene sequence: CDR1 SGHRS, CDR2 YFSETQ. V was cut by 4 bases and J by 6 bases, with 14 bases left in between. CDR3 size: 15 residues. As DNA, the CDR3 is TGCGCCAGCAGCGTTGGCTTAGGTTCTAATTCACCCCTCCACTTT. It translates to CASSVGLGSNSPLHF. Based on the CDR3 plus reference TRBV5-1 and TRBJ1-6, the full variable domain is KAGVTQTPRYLIKTRGQQVTLSCSPISGHRSVSWYQQTPGQGLQFLFEYFSETQRNKGNFPGRFSGRQFSNSRSEMNVSTLELGDSALYLCASSVGLGSNSPLHFGNGTRLTVT.

CDR3 sequence (DNA): TGCGCCAGCAGCTCTCGGGACAGGGACGGCGAGCAGTACTTC. Amino acids: CASSSRDRDGEQYF. This chain joins TRBV5-1 and TRBJ2-7, with TRBD1 matching 9 bases. The CDR3 sequence is 14 residues long. Germline values: CDR1 SGHRS, CDR2 YFSETQ. V lost 3 bases to trimming and J lost 6 bases; unmatched junction nucleotides: 7. The whole variable domain, filled in from reference TRBV5-1 and TRBJ2-7, reads KAGVTQTPRYLIKTRGQQVTLSCSPISGHRSVSWYQQTPGQGLQFLFEYFSETQRNKGNFPGRFSGRQFSNSRSEMNVSTLELGDSALYLCASSSRDRDGEQYFGPGTRLTVT.

V and J are TRBV11-1 and TRBJ2-7, with D unclear. Trimming pared 7 bases from V and 4 bases from J, leaving 8 bases between. CDR1 SGHAT and CDR2 FQDESV come from the germline V gene (reference sequence). The CDR3 consists of 11 residues. The CDR3 protein is CASIPAYEQYF. DNA for the CDR3: TGTGCCAGCATTCCCGCTTACGAGCAGTACTTC.

CDR3 nucleotides: TGTGCCAGCAGCTCTAGCGGGAGATACTATGAGCAGTTCTTC. Amino acid sequence: CASSSSGRYYEQFF. V usage is TRBV7-8 and J usage is TRBJ2-1, with 10 positions matching TRBD2. Trimming took 4 bases from V and 8 from J; bases not matched to a gene: 5. The CDR3 spans 14 residues. Per germline, CDR1 SGHVS and CDR2 FQNEAQ.

This sequence joins TRBV2 and TRBJ2-7; no clear D. CDR1 and CDR2 (germline): SNHLY, FYNNEI. V lost 7 bases and J 3 bases, leaving 10 bases between the germline ends. There are 12 residues in the CDR3. The CDR3 nucleotides are TGTGCCAGCACGGTCGATAACTACGAGCAGTACTTC. Protein sequence: CASTVDNYEQYF.

The genes are TRBV5-6 and TRBJ2-7; D remains ambiguous. CDR3 length: 13 residues. Germline V lookup: CDR1 SGHDT, CDR2 YYEEEE. V shed 5 bases and J shed 6 bases, with 15 bases lying between them. CDR3 sequence: CASREDPTREQYF. CDR3 DNA: TGTGCCAGCAGGGAAGACCCTACCCGCGAGCAGTACTTC.

The chain has TRBV5-8 and TRBJ1-2; 12 positions agree with TRBD1. This CDR3 is 18 amino acids long. J gave up 4 bases and V 0 bases, and 10 bases lay outside the gene matches. CDR1 is SGHTS and CDR2 is YDEGEE in the germline V gene. The CDR3 region is CASSLVRPGQGAPYGYTF. The CDR3 DNA sequence: TGTGCCAGCAGCTTGGTTCGACCGGGACAGGGGGCCCCCTATGGCTACACCTTC.

V gene TRBV30 combines with J gene TRBJ2-1, with 9 positions matching TRBD1. V shed 2 bases and J 7 bases; nucleotides not matched to a gene: 6. The germline gives CDR1 GTSNPN, CDR2 SVGIG (reference sequence). The CDR3 consists of 14 residues. The CDR3 sequence: CAWSSLDRGNEQFF. The CDR3 DNA follows: TGTGCCTGGAGTTCACTCGACAGGGGGAATGAGCAGTTCTTC.

In DNA form, the CDR3 reads TGTGCCAGCAGGTTACAGGGGGCGGAAGGCTACACCTTC. It is translated as CASRLQGAEGYTF. The V gene is TRBV11-2, the J gene TRBJ1-2, with 9 bases lining up with TRBD1. CDR1 and CDR2 from the germline V gene are SGHAT and FQNNGV. CDR3 length: 13 residues. J gave up 8 bases and V 6 bases, and 7 bases lay outside the gene matches. Full variable domain (remainder filled in from reference TRBV11-2 and TRBJ1-2): EAGVAQSPRYKIIEKRQSVAFWCNPISGHATLYWYQQILGQGPKLLIQFQNNGVVDDSQLPKDRFSAERLKGVDSTLKIQPAKLEDSAVYLCASRLQGAEGYTFGSGTRLTVV.

The chain carries TRBV4-2 and TRBJ2-2; no firm D call. The CDR3 is 14 amino acids. CDR1 is LGHNA and CDR2 is YNFKEQ in the germline V gene. V lost 1 base and J 3 bases, leaving 6 bases between the germline ends. The CDR3 region has the DNA TGTGCCAGCAGCCAAGTCAGAGACACCGGGGAGCTGTTTTTT. Its translation is CASSQVRDTGELFF.

J is TRBJ2-6 and V is TRBV18; D remains unclear. V lost 2 bases, J lost 0 bases, and 11 bases lay in between. The germline gives CDR1 KGHSH, CDR2 LQKENI. The CDR3 sequence is 17 residues long. Here the CDR3 DNA reads TGTGCCAGCTCACCAAATCAGAGGAACTCTGGGGCCAACGTCCTGACTTTC. Encoded protein: CASSPNQRNSGANVLTF.

V gene TRBV13 combines with J gene TRBJ1-4; D remains unclear. The CDR3 extends over 14 amino acids. CDR1 PRHDT and CDR2 FYEKMQ come from the germline V gene (reference sequence). The germline V and J ends were trimmed by 3 bases and 4 bases, with 9 bases remaining between them. CDR3 nucleotide sequence: TGTGCCAGCAGCTTCCGGGAATATAATGAAAAACTGTTTTTT. Translation: CASSFREYNEKLFF.

The CDR3 reads CASSYHGDAPRETQYF. The CDR3 region has the DNA TGTGCCAGCAGTTATCACGGGGATGCCCCCCGAGAGACCCAGTACTTC. The chain recombines TRBV6-5 with TRBJ2-5; possibly TRBD2 for D (5 bases). This CDR3 contains 16 residues. Trimming took 3 bases from V and 4 from J, leaving 18 bases between them. Germline V CDR1 and CDR2: MNHEY, SVGAGI.

The chain is built from TRBV7-9 and TRBJ1-2; 9 bases match TRBD1. The V gene's germline CDR1 is SEHNR and CDR2 FQNEAQ (reference sequence). The CDR3 is 17 residues long. Losses at the gene ends were 1 base for V and 8 bases for J; bases not matched to a gene: 14. In DNA form, the CDR3 reads TGTGCCAGCAGCTTAGATGTTGGGACAGGGAATTCAAAAGGCTACACCTTC. Its protein is CASSLDVGTGNSKGYTF.

V and J are TRBV5-1 and TRBJ2-7; D is possibly TRBD1 (6 bases). CDR1 is SGHRS and CDR2 is YFSETQ in the germline V gene. V was clipped by 0 bases and J by 2 bases, with 9 bases between them. There are 14 residues in the CDR3. CDR3 residues: CASSLGTAAYEQYF. CDR3 in DNA: TGCGCCAGCAGCTTGGGGACAGCCGCCTACGAGCAGTACTTC.

The count of this clone is one. The V and J genes are TRBV5-1 and TRBJ2-3; 10 nucleotides align to TRBD2. This CDR3 spans 14 amino acids. Unmatched junction bases numbered 4, after V lost 4 bases and J lost 5 bases. The germline gives CDR1 SGHRS, CDR2 YFSETQ. CDR3 coding DNA: TGCGCCAGCAGCATCGGACTAGCGGAAGATACGCAGTATTTT. This encodes CASSIGLAEDTQYF.

This clone was observed once. This chain connects TRBV13 to TRBJ2-3; no clear D. This CDR3 contains 15 residues. V was shortened by 0 bases and J by 4 bases, with 11 bases between the two germline ends. The germline gives CDR1 PRHDT, CDR2 FYEKMQ (reference sequence). CDR3 sequence (DNA): TGTGCCAGCAGCTTAGGGGATAGGAGAGCAGATACGCAGTATTTT. Translating it yields CASSLGDRRADTQYF.

The chain uses TRBV27 and TRBJ1-2; the D gene is possibly TRBD1 (5 bases). The CDR3 runs 16 residues. Trimming cost V 6 bases and J 0 bases, with 17 bases left between them. Germline values: CDR1 MNHEY, CDR2 SMNVEV (reference sequence). This CDR3 reads CASSSDARDPNYGYTF. DNA of the CDR3: TGTGCCAGCAGCTCGGATGCCAGGGATCCTAACTATGGCTACACCTTC.

V is TRBV19 and J is TRBJ1-2; D gene uncertain. The CDR3 contains 17 residues. The V gene lost 1 base and the J gene lost 2 bases, with 17 bases spanning the gap. In germline, CDR1 is LNHDA, CDR2 SQIVND (reference sequence). CDR3 in DNA: TGTGCCAGTAGTATAGGCCAACGACCCGTAATCAACTATGGCTACACCTTC. Amino acids: CASSIGQRPVINYGYTF.

This clone was found a few times. The chain joins TRBV30 to TRBJ1-5; 7 nucleotides match TRBD1. CDR3 size: 14 residues. Per germline, CDR1 GTSNPN and CDR2 SVGIG (reference sequence). V was pared by 0 bases and J by 4 bases, with 3 bases of the junction left unmatched. Here the CDR3 DNA reads TGTGCCTGGAGTGTAAACAGGGGTAATCAGCCCCAGCATTTT. It translates to CAWSVNRGNQPQHF.

The gene calls are TRBV5-1 and TRBJ1-5, with TRBD1 as a possible D gene (5 bases). Germline CDR1 and CDR2: SGHRS and YFSETQ. There are 17 residues in the CDR3. V lost 3 bases to trimming and J lost 1 base, with 17 bases between them. DNA of the CDR3: TGCGCCAGCAGCTATTATCCCGGGACGGAGAGCAATCAGCCCCAGCATTTT. Protein sequence: CASSYYPGTESNQPQHF.

This clone has a handful of counts. The gene calls are TRBV2 and TRBJ2-7, with D perhaps matching TRBD1 or TRBD2 (5 bases each). The CDR3 contains 13 residues. The V and J ends lost 6 bases and 5 bases respectively, with 14 bases between them. The germline V gene encodes CDR1 SNHLY and CDR2 FYNNEI. CDR3 sequence reads: CASRSGLGNEQYF. CDR3 coding DNA: TGTGCCAGCAGATCGGGGCTTGGGAACGAGCAGTACTTC.